A selection of T cell receptor beta chains follows, all from one sample in a study of cytomegalovirus exposure and HLA in healthy donors. Clones were sequenced by immunoSEQ multiplex PCR, and TCRdb holds only the in-frame ones, with some missing. The sample includes over 150,000 clones, about 90% of them seen just once. Material: PBMCs. These receptors all stem from a young woman in good health and CMV-seropositive. CDR3s include the opening cysteine and the closing phenylalanine or tryptophan. The D gene is left open where the match is weak. Clone size is given for some rows only: seen once, a few or many times, or a class if the clone is expanded.

clone_size	v_call	j_call	d_call	cdr3_aa	cdr3_nt
-	TRBV28	TRBJ2-4	-	CASTLEGLAKNIQYF	TGTGCCAGCACGCTTGAGGGACTAGCCAAAAACATTCAGTACTTC
-	TRBV19	TRBJ1-5	-	CASTEGAQPQHF	TGTGCCAGTACCGAAGGGGCACAGCCCCAGCATTTT
-	TRBV18	TRBJ1-2	-	CASSPDSYGYTF	TGTGCCAGCTCACCGGACAGCTATGGCTACACCTTC
-	TRBV25-1	TRBJ2-1	TRBD2	CASIPKGLAGGLYNEQFF	TGTGCCAGCATACCAAAGGGACTAGCGGGAGGCCTCTACAATGAGCAGTTCTTC
-	TRBV2	TRBJ2-3	-	CASSNERLHTDTQYF	TGTGCCAGCAGCAACGAGCGCTTACACACAGATACGCAGTATTTT
-	TRBV30	TRBJ2-5	-	CAWSSQHQETQYF	TGTGCCTGGAGTTCACAGCACCAAGAGACCCAGTACTTC
-	TRBV2	TRBJ2-4	TRBD2	CASSAFRASGSHIQYF	TGTGCCAGCAGTGCTTTCAGGGCTAGCGGGAGTCACATTCAGTACTTC
-	TRBV27	TRBJ2-7	-	CASSPTGHYEQYF	TGTGCCAGCAGTCCTACCGGACACTACGAGCAGTACTTC
-	TRBV5-6	TRBJ1-5	TRBD1	CASSARQGRGGNQPQHF	TGTGCCAGCAGCGCCCGACAGGGTAGGGGTGGCAATCAGCCCCAGCATTTT
-	TRBV29-1	TRBJ2-4	TRBD2	CSVVVTSGRGVVAKNIQYF	TGCAGCGTTGTGGTGACTAGCGGGAGAGGTGTTGTCGCCAAAAACATTCAGTACTTC
few	TRBV7-9	TRBJ2-1	-	CASSPRTPHEQFF	TGTGCCAGCAGCCCAAGGACACCCCATGAGCAGTTCTTC
-	TRBV29-1	TRBJ2-7	TRBD1	CSVARDRGSYEQYF	TGCAGCGTAGCCCGGGACAGAGGCTCCTACGAGCAGTACTTC
once	TRBV4-2	TRBJ2-3	TRBD2	CASSQELAGGTDTQYF	TGTGCCAGCAGCCAAGAACTAGCGGGAGGCACAGATACGCAGTATTTT
-	TRBV5-1	TRBJ1-4	-	CASSPQGSTNEKLFF	TGCGCCAGCAGCCCTCAGGGCTCCACTAATGAAAAACTGTTTTTT
-	TRBV7-9	TRBJ2-5	-	CASSPTRSGTQYF	TGTGCCAGCAGCCCCACCCGATCCGGGACCCAGTACTTC
-	TRBV10-1	TRBJ2-7	-	CASSPGHLSYEQYF	TGCGCCAGCAGCCCGGGACACCTCTCCTACGAGCAGTACTTC
once	TRBV28	TRBJ2-3	TRBD2	CASKTLGFVGQREGRHTDTQYF	TGTGCCAGCAAAACCCTCGGGTTTGTAGGCCAGCGGGAGGGCCGTCACACAGATACGCAGTATTTT
-	TRBV10-1	TRBJ1-2	-	CASRDTTNYGYTF	TGCGCCAGTAGGGACACTACCAACTATGGCTACACCTTC
-	TRBV19	TRBJ1-5	-	CASSTDTTGQPQHF	TGTGCCAGTAGTACCGACACTACAGGGCAGCCCCAGCATTTT
-	TRBV27	TRBJ1-1	-	CASRRGGASEAFF	TGTGCCAGCAGGCGGGGGGGGGCTAGCGAAGCTTTCTTT
-	TRBV2	TRBJ2-3	TRBD2	CAIPGLSTDTQYF	TGTGCCATTCCGGGACTATCCACAGATACGCAGTATTTT
few	TRBV4-2	TRBJ1-2	TRBD1	CASSQATGFNYGYTF	TGTGCCAGCAGCCAAGCGACAGGGTTTAACTATGGCTACACCTTC
once	TRBV29-1	TRBJ2-3	-	CSVGIAADTQYF	TGCAGCGTTGGAATAGCAGCGGATACGCAGTATTTT
-	TRBV5-6	TRBJ2-7	-	CASSWWGSSPISSYEQYF	TGTGCCAGCAGCTGGTGGGGATCTAGCCCTATCAGCTCCTACGAGCAGTACTTC
-	TRBV4-2	TRBJ1-5	-	CASRGEGNQPQHF	TGTGCCAGCAGAGGGGAGGGGAATCAGCCCCAGCATTTT
-	TRBV7-8	TRBJ2-1	-	CASSRPRDWGYNEQFF	TGTGCCAGCAGCCGCCCCCGGGACTGGGGCTACAATGAGCAGTTCTTC
-	TRBV27	TRBJ2-3	TRBD2	CASRSWAGGSTDTQYF	TGTGCCAGCAGATCTTGGGCGGGGGGTAGCACAGATACGCAGTATTTT
-	TRBV19	TRBJ2-1	TRBD2	CASGGLAGGRGYNEQFF	TGTGCCAGTGGGGGACTAGCGGGAGGCCGGGGGTACAATGAGCAGTTCTTC
-	TRBV20-1	TRBJ1-2	-	CSARWTYGYTF	TGCAGTGCTAGGTGGACTTATGGCTACACCTTC
-	TRBV27	TRBJ2-1	TRBD1	CASRQTSSLIRQGVHEQFF	TGTGCCAGCAGACAAACGAGCAGTTTAATCCGACAGGGGGTCCATGAGCAGTTCTTC
once	TRBV5-1	TRBJ2-3	TRBD2	CASSLGLAGGPPSTDTQYF	TGCGCCAGCAGCTTGGGACTAGCGGGAGGGCCGCCTAGCACAGATACGCAGTATTTT
few	TRBV7-2	TRBJ2-7	-	CASSSGRRYEQYF	TGTGCCAGCAGCTCTGGCCGTCGATACGAGCAGTACTTC
-	TRBV6-5	TRBJ2-7	-	CASGAQGSYEQYF	TGTGCCAGCGGCGCACAGGGTTCCTACGAGCAGTACTTC
-	TRBV19	TRBJ2-5	-	CASSWAVQETQYF	TGTGCCAGTAGTTGGGCAGTTCAAGAGACCCAGTACTTC
-	TRBV5-1	TRBJ1-4	TRBD1	CASSSGTGSYRTNEKLFF	TGCGCCAGCAGCAGTGGGACAGGGAGCTACAGAACTAATGAAAAACTGTTTTTT
-	TRBV6-6	TRBJ1-2	TRBD1	CASTQRTGQSNYGYTF	TGTGCCAGCACCCAAAGGACGGGACAGTCTAACTATGGCTACACCTTC
-	TRBV20-1	TRBJ2-5	-	CSASLGETQYF	TGCAGTGCTAGCCTAGGCGAGACCCAGTACTTC
-	TRBV9	TRBJ2-5	TRBD2	CASSVGGGAGLAGGPNRETQYF	TGTGCCAGCAGCGTAGGAGGGGGCGCAGGGCTAGCGGGAGGCCCAAACCGGGAGACCCAGTACTTC
-	TRBV7-9	TRBJ1-2	-	CASSLEQGYGYTF	TGTGCCAGCAGCTTAGAGCAGGGTTATGGCTACACCTTC
once	TRBV6-1	TRBJ1-2	-	CASSVMQGGYTF	TGTGCCAGCAGTGTAATGCAGGGCGGCTACACCTTC
few	TRBV6-4	TRBJ2-3	TRBD2	CASSDSSGGADTQYF	TGTGCCAGCAGTGACTCTAGCGGGGGGGCAGATACGCAGTATTTT
-	TRBV9	TRBJ1-5	TRBD1	CASSPGTGGTTGNQPQHF	TGTGCCAGCAGCCCGGGGACAGGGGGAACTACCGGCAATCAGCCCCAGCATTTT
once	TRBV9	TRBJ1-4	-	CASSAPGVDEKLFF	TGTGCCAGCAGCGCACCAGGGGTAGATGAAAAACTGTTTTTT
-	TRBV13	TRBJ2-7	TRBD2	CASSLSGGLTSYELYF	TGTGCCAGCAGCTTGAGCGGGGGACTGACCTCCTACGAGCTGTACTTC
-	TRBV7-2	TRBJ2-5	TRBD1	CASSLGTGAIQETQYF	TGTGCCAGCAGCTTAGGGACAGGGGCCATCCAAGAGACCCAGTACTTC
-	TRBV5-6	TRBJ2-1	TRBD1	CASSLGGQVYNEQFF	TGTGCCAGCAGCTTGGGGGGACAGGTCTACAATGAGCAGTTCTTC
once	TRBV4-1	TRBJ1-1	TRBD1	CASSQMGQPAFF	TGCGCCAGCAGCCAGATGGGACAGCCAGCTTTCTTT
-	TRBV28	TRBJ1-5	-	CASSFDRTLNQPQHF	TGTGCCAGCAGTTTTGACAGGACACTAAATCAGCCCCAGCATTTT
-	TRBV18	TRBJ1-1	TRBD1	CASFSGQGAMGTEAFF	TGTGCCAGCTTCAGCGGCCAGGGGGCGATGGGCACTGAAGCTTTCTTT
-	TRBV6-5	TRBJ2-3	-	CASSYSGGGGRDTQYF	TGTGCCAGCAGTTACTCAGGCGGGGGCGGGAGAGATACGCAGTATTTT
once	TRBV28	TRBJ2-5	-	CASSSWQTQYF	TGTGCCAGCAGCTCTTGGCAGACCCAGTACTTC
-	TRBV2	TRBJ2-4	TRBD2	CASRVRIAGVKNIQYF	TGTGCCAGCAGAGTTCGAATAGCGGGAGTCAAAAACATTCAGTACTTC
-	TRBV6-1	TRBJ2-7	-	CATTGLVYEQYF	TGTGCAACTACAGGTTTGGTATACGAGCAGTACTTC